This T cell receptor beta chain appears in the sequencing data of a study of molecular identifiers for immune sequencing clone quantification. Overall study results and limits: The study found clones above 20 RNA copies held over 98% of effector molecules and under 1% in naive cells.

TCRdb independently ran MiXCR on the PCR reads; one entry per CDR3 protein. The table lists about 330,000 distinct CDR3 sequences, roughly a quarter of them singletons. CDR1 is LNHDA and CDR2 is SQIVND in the germline V gene (reference sequence). Losses at the gene ends were 5 bases for V and 3 bases for J; bases not matched to a gene: 3. CDR3 length: 14 amino acids. As regards this clonotype: Its antigen is not identified.

Sequencing was performed on naive CD8+ T cells from blood, with Jurkat cell RNA spiked in. Subset defined: FACS-sorted CD8+CD4-CCR7+CD45RA+ naive T cells. The receptor's source is a human donor in good health. Some libraries in this study had Jurkat cell RNA spiked in. The rearrangement links TRBV19 to TRBJ2-7, with 11 bases aligning to TRBD2. The CDR3 spells CASSATSGSYEQYF. CDR3 sequence (DNA): TGTGCCAGTAGTGCTACTAGCGGGAGCTACGAGCAGTACTTC.